This TCR delta chain was retrieved from a study of Vδ1+ human thymocytes. Findings and limits, study-wide: Thymic TRG and TRD repertoires appeared highly polyclonal, with Gaussian CDR3 length distributions.

A note on this clone: The antigen remains undetermined.

CDR1 is TSWWSYY, CDR2 QGS, per germline. Trimming at V came to 1 base and at J to 11 bases, leaving 19 bases not matched to a gene. CDR3 length equals 17 residues. RNA was extracted from the cells and then reverse transcribed. Pooled V-gene forward primers with one constant-region reverse primer generated the CDR3 amplicons by multiplex PCR. TCRdb processed the multiplex PCR reads again with the CATT caller. The sample yields over 65,000 delta-chain clones, approximately 30% seen once. This rearrangement joins TRDV1 to TRDJ1; 7 bases fit TRDD2. The origin of this receptor is a boy under three years old who had congenital heart surgery. Specimen: Vdelta1+ gamma-delta thymocytes from the thymus. Subset here: FACS-sorted CD3+ TCRalphabeta- TCRVdelta1+ TCRVdelta2- thymocytes. This CDR3 reads CALGEHSRGLPRGGLIF. The CDR3 nucleotides are TGTGCTCTTGGGGAACATAGCAGAGGGCTTCCTAGGGGAGGCCTCATCTTT.